This passage covers 10 T cell receptor beta chains from one sample sequenced in a study of blood T cell repertoires in COVID-19 (dated by TCRdb to between 2020 and 2021). Libraries were made using the immunoSEQ multiplex PCR assay. TCRdb provides this immuneACCESS table in a form limited to in-frame rearrangements. Some clones are lacking; in checked studies, under half of them reflect an unresolved V gene, and why the rest are absent is not known. This sample lists 150,000 to 200,000 clones; around 83% were detected once. The ten largest make up roughly 0.99% of the sample. Material for sequencing was peripheral blood. Source of these receptors: a man aged 18 to 30 with acute or convalescent COVID-19.

Only one count was recorded for this clone. The V gene is TRBV12-5, the J gene TRBJ2-5; a weak D match, TRBD1 (6 bases). Germline V gene data show CDR1 as LGHNT and CDR2 as FRNRAP. Trimming pared 5 bases from V and 5 bases from J, leaving 12 bases between. The CDR3 is 13 amino acids. The DNA for the CDR3 is TGTGCTAGTGGTCGCACAGGGTTGGAGACCCAGTACTTC. Its protein is CASGRTGLETQYF.

The chain uses TRBV5-5 and TRBJ1-4; 8 bases are shared with TRBD1. The CDR3 is 16 amino acids. From germline, CDR1 is SGHKS and CDR2 YYEKEE (reference sequence). The V gene end was trimmed by 0 bases and the J gene end by 7 bases; junction bases not matched to a gene: 8. The CDR3 spells CASSLGSGQGGEKLFF. CDR3 nucleotides: TGTGCCAGCAGCTTGGGATCTGGACAGGGCGGTGAAAAACTGTTTTTT. Full variable domain (outside the CDR3, taken from reference TRBV5-5 and TRBJ1-4): DAGVTQSPTHLIKTRGQQVTLRCSPISGHKSVSWYQQVLGQGPQFIFQYYEKEERGRGNFPDRFSARQFPNYSSELNVNALLLGDSALYLCASSLGSGQGGEKLFFGSGTQLSVL.

The chain employs TRBV11-2 and TRBJ2-5; TRBD2 might be the D (7 bases). CDR1 and CDR2 (germline): SGHAT, FQNNGV. The CDR3 is made up of 17 amino acids. The germline V and J ends were trimmed by 5 bases and 1 base, with 20 bases remaining between them. The CDR3 DNA follows: TGTGCCAGCAGCCCCTCTCGGGGGGCAGTCCTCCAAGAGACCCAGTACTTC. Translated: CASSPSRGAVLQETQYF.

The chain uses TRBV21-1 and TRBJ1-4; the table's D call of TRBD1 was not tested on the DNA. TRBV21-1 has pseudogene status. The CDR3 totals 17 residues. In DNA form, the CDR3 reads TGTGCCAGCAGCGCCCCGGGACAGTCATCAACTAATGAAAAACTGTTTTTT. Protein sequence: CASSAPGQSSTNEKLFF.

Only one count was recorded for this clone. This sequence joins TRBV6-5 and TRBJ1-3; 7 bases map to TRBD1. The junction had 7 bases not matched to a gene; V was cut back by 7 bases and J by 4 bases. The CDR3 is 14 residues long. CDR1 and CDR2 (germline): MNHEY, SVGAGI. CDR3 DNA sequence: TGTGCCAGCAAAGGGGGCCCCTCAGGAAACACCATATATTTT. Protein: CASKGGPSGNTIYF.

The chain couples TRBV7-9 to TRBJ1-1, with a possible D match to TRBD1 (5 bases). V lost 5 bases and J lost 1, with 14 bases in between. The CDR3 runs 15 residues. Germline CDR1 SEHNR, CDR2 FQNEAQ (reference sequence). The chain's CDR3 is CASSPVWGGNTEAFF. The CDR3 DNA reads TGTGCCAGCAGCCCCGTGTGGGGGGGGAACACTGAAGCTTTCTTT.

This chain connects TRBV5-1 to TRBJ2-3; TRBD1 matches at 7 bases. The trim removed 4 bases at V and 0 bases at J, leaving 5 bases unmatched. This CDR3 comprises 15 residues. Germline V gene lookup returns CDR1 SGHRS and CDR2 YFSETQ. This CDR3 reads CASSTTGESTDTQYF. DNA of the CDR3: TGCGCCAGCAGCACAACAGGGGAGAGCACAGATACGCAGTATTTT. The whole variable domain, remainder taken from reference TRBV5-1 and TRBJ2-3, is KAGVTQTPRYLIKTRGQQVTLSCSPISGHRSVSWYQQTPGQGLQFLFEYFSETQRNKGNFPGRFSGRQFSNSRSEMNVSTLELGDSALYLCASSTTGESTDTQYFGPGTRLTVL.

This chain connects TRBV5-1 to TRBJ2-7, with a tentative D call TRBD2 (7 bases). Germline V gives CDR1 SGHRS, CDR2 YFSETQ. This CDR3 spans 16 amino acids. V shed 1 base and J shed 3 bases, with 17 bases lying between them. Written as DNA, the CDR3 is TGCGCCAGCAGCTTGACGGAGGCGGGGGCTGTCTACGAGCAGTACTTC. This gives the protein CASSLTEAGAVYEQYF.

The chain is built from TRBV3-1 (or the pseudogene TRBV3-2) and TRBJ1-2; 7 nucleotides agree with TRBD1. CDR1 LGHDT and CDR2 YNNKEL come from the germline V gene (reference sequence). J lost 4 bases, V lost 3 bases, and 5 bases had no gene match. The CDR3 totals 14 residues. The CDR3 spells CASSHPTGLYGYTF. The CDR3 coding sequence is TGTGCCAGCAGCCACCCGACAGGGCTCTATGGCTACACCTTC.

The chain couples TRBV5-6 to TRBJ1-4, with TRBD1 identical over 8 bases. J was trimmed by 2 bases and V by 0 bases; bases with no gene match: 6. Germline CDR1 SGHDT, CDR2 YYEEEE. This CDR3 region has 17 residues. The CDR3 nucleotides read TGTGCCAGCAGCTTGGTTGGCAGGGGGCGGACTAATGAAAAACTGTTTTTT. Translated: CASSLVGRGRTNEKLFF.